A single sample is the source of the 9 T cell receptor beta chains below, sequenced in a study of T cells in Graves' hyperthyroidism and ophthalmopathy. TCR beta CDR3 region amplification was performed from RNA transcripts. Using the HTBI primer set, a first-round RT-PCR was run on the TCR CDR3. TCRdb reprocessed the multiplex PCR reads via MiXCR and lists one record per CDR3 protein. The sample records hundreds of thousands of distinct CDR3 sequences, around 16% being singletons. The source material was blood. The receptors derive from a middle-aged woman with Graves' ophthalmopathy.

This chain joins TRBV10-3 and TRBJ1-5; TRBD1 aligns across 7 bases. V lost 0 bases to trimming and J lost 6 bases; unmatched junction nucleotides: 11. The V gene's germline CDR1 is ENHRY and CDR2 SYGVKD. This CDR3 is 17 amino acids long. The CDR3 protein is CAISESPAGGGGQPQHF. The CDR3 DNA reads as TGTGCCATCAGTGAGTCGCCCGCAGGGGGGGGTGGTCAGCCCCAGCATTTT.

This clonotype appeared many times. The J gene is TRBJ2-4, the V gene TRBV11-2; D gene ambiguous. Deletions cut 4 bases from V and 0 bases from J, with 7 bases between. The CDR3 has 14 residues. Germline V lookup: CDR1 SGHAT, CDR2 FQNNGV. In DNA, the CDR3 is TGTGCCAGCAGCTCCCGGAAAGCCAAAAACATTCAGTACTTC. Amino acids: CASSSRKAKNIQYF.

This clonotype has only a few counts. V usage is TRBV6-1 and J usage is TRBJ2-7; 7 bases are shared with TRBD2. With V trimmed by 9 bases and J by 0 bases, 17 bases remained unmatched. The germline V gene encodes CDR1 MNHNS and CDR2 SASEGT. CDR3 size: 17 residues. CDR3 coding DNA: TGTGCCAGGGTGGGTAGCGGGTTTTTCACAAGCTCCTACGAGCAGTACTTC. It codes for CARVGSGFFTSSYEQYF.

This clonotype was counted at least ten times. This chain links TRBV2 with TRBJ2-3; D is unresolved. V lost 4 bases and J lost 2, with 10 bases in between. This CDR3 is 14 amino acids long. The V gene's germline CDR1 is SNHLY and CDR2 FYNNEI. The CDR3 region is CASSGGLTTDTQYF. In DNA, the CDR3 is TGTGCCAGCAGTGGTGGCTTGACCACAGATACGCAGTATTTT.

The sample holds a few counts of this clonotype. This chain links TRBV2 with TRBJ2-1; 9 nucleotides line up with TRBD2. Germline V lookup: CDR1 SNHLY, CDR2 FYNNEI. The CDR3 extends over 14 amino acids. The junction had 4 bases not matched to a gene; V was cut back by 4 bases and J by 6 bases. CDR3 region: CASSGRGGPNEQFF. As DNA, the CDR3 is TGTGCCAGCAGTGGGCGGGGGGGCCCCAATGAGCAGTTCTTC.

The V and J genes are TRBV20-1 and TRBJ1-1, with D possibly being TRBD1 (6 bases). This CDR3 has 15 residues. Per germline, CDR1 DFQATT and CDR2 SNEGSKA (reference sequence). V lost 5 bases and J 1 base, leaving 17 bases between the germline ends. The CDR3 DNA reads TGCAGTGCTTCCGGGGGCCCGTGGGCGAACACTGAAGCTTTCTTT. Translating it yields CSASGGPWANTEAFF.

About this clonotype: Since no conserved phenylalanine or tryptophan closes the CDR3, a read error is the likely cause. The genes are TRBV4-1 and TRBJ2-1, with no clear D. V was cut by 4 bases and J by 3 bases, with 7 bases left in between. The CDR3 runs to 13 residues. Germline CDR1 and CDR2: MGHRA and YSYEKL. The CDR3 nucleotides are TGCGCCAGCAGCCGAAGGATCTACAATGAGCAGTTCTCC. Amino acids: CASSRRIYNEQFS.

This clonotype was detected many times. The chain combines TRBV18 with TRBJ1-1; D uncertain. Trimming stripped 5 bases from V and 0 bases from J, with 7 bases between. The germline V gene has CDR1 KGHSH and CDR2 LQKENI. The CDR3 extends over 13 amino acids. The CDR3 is CASSSVVNTEAFF. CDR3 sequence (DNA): TGTGCCAGCTCATCGGTAGTGAACACTGAAGCTTTCTTT.

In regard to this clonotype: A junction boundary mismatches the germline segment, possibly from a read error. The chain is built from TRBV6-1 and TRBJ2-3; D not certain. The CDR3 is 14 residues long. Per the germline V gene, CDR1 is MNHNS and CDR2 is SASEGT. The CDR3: CASSEGANTDTRYF. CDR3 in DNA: TGTGCCAGCAGTGAAGGGGCCAATACAGATACGCGGTATTTT.